This TCR beta chain comes out of a study of cytomegalovirus exposure and HLA in healthy donors. The study, taken as a whole, reports: The authors reported that TCR beta sequences could predict HLA-A and HLA-B alleles. These predictions were accurate for most subjects in the first cohort.

This clone was picked up a small number of times. No antigen is known for it. The PCR employed 60 Vbeta primers together with 13 Jbeta primers. Libraries were prepared by immunoSEQ multiplex PCR; TCRdb keeps only in-frame clonotypes and omits some of them. The sample includes about 160,000 clones, about 75% of them seen just once. Source material: PBMCs. The receptor comes from a female donor in good health and CMV-seronegative.

This chain's CDR3 is CASSQQGPGAFF. CDR3 DNA sequence: TGTGCCAGCAGTCAACAGGGGCCCGGAGCTTTCTTT. This rearrangement joins TRBV2 to TRBJ1-1; 7 bases are shared with TRBD1. The CDR3 extends over 12 amino acids. V dropped 5 bases and J dropped 10; count of bases not matched to a gene: 7. Germline V gives CDR1 SNHLY, CDR2 FYNNEI. Using reference TRBV2 and TRBJ1-1 for the parts outside the CDR3, the full variable domain is EPEVTQTPSHQVTQMGQEVILRCVPISNHLYFYWYRQILGQKVEFLVSFYNNEISEKSEIFDDQFSVERPDGSNFTLKIRSTKLEDSAMYFCASSQQGPGAFFGQGTRLTVV.